This entry lists 18 T cell receptor beta chains sequenced from one sample in a study of T cell responses to AZD1222 COVID-19 vaccine. Repertoires were generated with immunoSEQ multiplex PCR, while TCRdb's copy carries only in-frame clones and drops some. The table shows approximately 89,000 clones, with 85% to 90% occurring only once. Sequenced material: peripheral blood, taken 28 days after the second AZD1222 dose. All receptors derive from an adult who received the AZD1222 COVID-19 vaccine.

The chain carries TRBV14 and TRBJ1-2, with 8 bases aligning to TRBD1. Germline CDR1 SGHDN, CDR2 FVKESK. There are 14 residues in the CDR3. V trimming: 1 base; J trimming: 3 bases; junction bases outside the gene matches: 1. In DNA form, the CDR3 reads TGTGCCAGCAGCCAAGTGACAGGGGACTATGGCTACACCTTC. Translated, it gives CASSQVTGDYGYTF.

The rearrangement joins TRBV6-2 or TRBV6-3 to TRBJ1-1; TRBD1 aligns across 8 bases. Per the germline V gene, CDR1 is MNHEY and CDR2 is SVGEGT. The V segment lost 2 bases and the J segment 2 bases; nucleotides outside the gene matches: 7. CDR3 length: 16 amino acids. DNA for the CDR3: TGTGCCAGCAGTTACCCCAGCGACAGGGGAAACACTGAAGCTTTCTTT. Protein: CASSYPSDRGNTEAFF.

The V gene is TRBV29-1, the J gene TRBJ2-5, with D perhaps TRBD2 (5 bases). Germline CDR1 and CDR2: SQVTM and ANQGSEA. There are 15 residues in the CDR3. The V end lost 1 base, the J end lost 9 bases, and 21 bases lay between the germline ends. CDR3 nucleotide sequence: TGCAGCGTTGAAGTGCTAGGCAGGACCCTGAGGGCCCAGTACTTC. This encodes CSVEVLGRTLRAQYF.

V gene TRBV5-4 combines with J gene TRBJ1-1; the match to TRBD1 covers 7 bases. Trimming took 0 bases from V and 5 from J; bases not matched to a gene: 4. The germline V gene has CDR1 SGHNT and CDR2 YYREEE (reference sequence). This CDR3 spans 14 amino acids. The CDR3: CASSLDRGGTEAFF. The CDR3 DNA reads as TGTGCCAGCAGCTTGGACAGGGGAGGGACTGAAGCTTTCTTT. The entire variable domain, with the rest obtained from reference TRBV5-4 and TRBJ1-1, is as follows: ETGVTQSPTHLIKTRGQQVTLRCSSQSGHNTVSWYQQALGQGPQFIFQYYREEENGRGNFPPRFSGLQFPNYSSELNVNALELDDSALYLCASSLDRGGTEAFFGQGTRLTVV.

J is TRBJ2-1 and V is TRBV7-3; TRBD2 agrees at 8 bases. The CDR3 totals 15 residues. Germline CDR1 is SGHTA and CDR2 is FQGTGA. J was trimmed by 2 bases and V by 5 bases; bases with no gene match: 5. The CDR3 loop reads CASSNFGGAYNEQFF. The CDR3 DNA follows: TGTGCCAGCAGCAATTTCGGGGGGGCCTACAATGAGCAGTTCTTC.

The chain is built from TRBV7-3 and TRBJ2-3; TRBD2 matches 9 bases. The V and J ends lost 3 bases and 4 bases, in that order; junction bases with no gene match: 5. CDR1 is SGHTA and CDR2 is FQGTGA in the germline V gene. The length of the CDR3 is 15 residues. The CDR3 sequence: CASSFSGSGADTQYF. For the CDR3, the DNA is TGTGCCAGCAGCTTTAGCGGGAGTGGGGCAGATACGCAGTATTTT.

The chain joins TRBV5-1 to TRBJ1-2; a possible D gene is TRBD1 (5 bases). CDR1 is SGHRS, CDR2 YFSETQ, per germline. There are 14 residues in the CDR3. V dropped 1 base and J dropped 2 bases, with 9 bases sitting between them. CDR3: CASSLSGPNYGYTF. In DNA, the CDR3 is TGCGCCAGCAGCTTGTCGGGACCCAACTATGGCTACACCTTC.

V usage is TRBV3-1 (or the pseudogene TRBV3-2) and J usage is TRBJ2-5; 9 bases match TRBD2. The germline V gene encodes CDR1 LGHDT and CDR2 YNNKEL (reference sequence). The CDR3 is 16 residues long. V was pared by 1 base and J by 1 base, with 4 bases of the junction left unmatched. The CDR3 nucleotides read TGTGCCAGCAGCCAAGCCTCGACTAGCGGCCAAGAGACCCAGTACTTC. Protein product: CASSQASTSGQETQYF.

J is TRBJ1-5 and V is TRBV6-5, with a weak D call TRBD1 (6 bases). Germline values: CDR1 MNHEY, CDR2 SVGAGI. The V end lost 6 bases, the J end lost 11 bases, and 14 bases lay between the germline ends. There are 12 residues in the CDR3. In DNA form, the CDR3 reads TGTGCCAGCAGGCCAGGGGTGGGGGCCCAGCATTTT. This gives the protein CASRPGVGAQHF.

The chain employs TRBV6-5 and TRBJ1-2; D uncertain. Germline V lookup: CDR1 MNHEY, CDR2 SVGAGI. The CDR3 is 13 residues long. V lost 8 bases and J lost 0, with 10 bases in between. CDR3 sequence: CASRTETNYGYTF. In DNA, the CDR3 is TGTGCCAGCCGGACTGAAACTAACTATGGCTACACCTTC.

V usage is TRBV3-1 (or the pseudogene TRBV3-2) and J usage is TRBJ1-2; D is ambiguous. CDR3 length: 15 residues. The V and J ends lost 0 bases and 0 bases respectively, with 8 bases between them. Germline CDR1 is LGHDT and CDR2 is YNNKEL (reference sequence). CDR3 DNA: TGTGCCAGCAGCCAAGATAGGAGGACTAACTATGGCTACACCTTC. Its protein product is CASSQDRRTNYGYTF.

The chain links TRBV18 to TRBJ2-1; unclear D gene. CDR1 KGHSH and CDR2 LQKENI come from the germline V gene. The germline V and J ends were trimmed by 0 bases and 5 bases, with 5 bases remaining between them. The CDR3 is 13 amino acids. The chain's CDR3 is CASSPPQNNEQFF. The CDR3 DNA sequence: TGTGCCAGCTCACCACCTCAGAACAATGAGCAGTTCTTC.

The chain uses TRBV6-5 and TRBJ1-6, with D hard to call. V was trimmed by 0 bases and J by 5 bases, leaving 8 bases between them. The CDR3 length is 15 residues. The germline V gene has CDR1 MNHEY and CDR2 SVGAGI. DNA of the CDR3: TGTGCCAGCAGTTACTCGGCTGCAGATAATTCACCCCTCCACTTT. Its protein product is CASSYSAADNSPLHF.

The genes are TRBV13 and TRBJ2-1; 13 bases are shared with TRBD2. This CDR3 has 17 residues. The ends lost 3 bases at V and 8 bases at J; junction bases unmatched: 10. Germline values: CDR1 PRHDT, CDR2 FYEKMQ (reference sequence). The CDR3 DNA follows: TGTGCCAGCAGCTTTACAGGGTCACTAGCGGGGGGGTATGAGCAGTTCTTC. Translation: CASSFTGSLAGGYEQFF.

The CDR3 sequence is CASSPGGTNDNEQFF. CDR3 bases: TGCGCCAGCAGCCCGGGCGGGACTAACGACAATGAGCAGTTCTTC. The chain joins TRBV5-1 to TRBJ2-1, with 7 bases matching TRBD2. After removal of 4 bases from V and 5 bases from J, the junction contained 9 bases not matched to a gene. Germline V lookup: CDR1 SGHRS, CDR2 YFSETQ. This CDR3 is built from 15 residues.

This clone was seen only once. The chain recombines TRBV2 with TRBJ2-3; 7 bases match TRBD1. V lost 6 bases to trimming and J lost 2 bases; unmatched junction nucleotides: 5. This CDR3 is 14 amino acids long. Germline CDR1 is SNHLY and CDR2 is FYNNEI. In DNA, the CDR3 is TGTGCCAGCAGCGCGGACAGGCACACAGATACGCAGTATTTT. Its protein is CASSADRHTDTQYF.

The chain is built from TRBV11-2 and TRBJ1-4; D is undetermined. The germline CDR1 and CDR2 sequences are SGHAT and FQNNGV. This CDR3 is built from 15 residues. V dropped 3 bases and J dropped 1 base, with 9 bases sitting between them. DNA of the CDR3: TGTGCCAGCAGCTTGGACGGTAAAACTAATGAAAAACTGTTTTTT. It encodes CASSLDGKTNEKLFF. The whole variable domain, remainder taken from reference TRBV11-2 and TRBJ1-4, is EAGVAQSPRYKIIEKRQSVAFWCNPISGHATLYWYQQILGQGPKLLIQFQNNGVVDDSQLPKDRFSAERLKGVDSTLKIQPAKLEDSAVYLCASSLDGKTNEKLFFGSGTQLSVL.

The genes are TRBV6-2 or TRBV6-3 and TRBJ2-7; no clear D gene. Germline CDR1 MNHEY, CDR2 SVGEGT. V was clipped by 4 bases and J by 0 bases, with 7 bases between them. This CDR3 region has 13 residues. In DNA form, the CDR3 reads TGTGCCAGCAGTTTCTTGCACTCCTACGAGCAGTACTTC. It encodes CASSFLHSYEQYF.